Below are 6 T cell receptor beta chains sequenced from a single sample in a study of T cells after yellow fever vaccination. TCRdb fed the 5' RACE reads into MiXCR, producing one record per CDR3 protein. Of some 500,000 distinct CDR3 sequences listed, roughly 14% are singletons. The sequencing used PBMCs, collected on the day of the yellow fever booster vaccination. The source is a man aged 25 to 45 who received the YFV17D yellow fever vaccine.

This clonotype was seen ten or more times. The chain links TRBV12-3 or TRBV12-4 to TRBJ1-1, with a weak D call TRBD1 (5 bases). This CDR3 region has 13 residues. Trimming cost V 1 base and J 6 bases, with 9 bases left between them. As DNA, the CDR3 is TGTGCCAGCAGTTTAGGGACACCAGCTGAAGCTTTCTTT. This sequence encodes CASSLGTPAEAFF.

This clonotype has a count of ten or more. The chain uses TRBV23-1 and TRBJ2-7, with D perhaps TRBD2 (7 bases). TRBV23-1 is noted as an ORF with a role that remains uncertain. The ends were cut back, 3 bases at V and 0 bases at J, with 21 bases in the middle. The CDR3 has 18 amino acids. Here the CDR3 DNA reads TGCGCCAGCAGTCAGGGGACCCACGCGGCGGGGGCCTCCTACGAGCAGTACTTC. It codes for CASSQGTHAAGASYEQYF.

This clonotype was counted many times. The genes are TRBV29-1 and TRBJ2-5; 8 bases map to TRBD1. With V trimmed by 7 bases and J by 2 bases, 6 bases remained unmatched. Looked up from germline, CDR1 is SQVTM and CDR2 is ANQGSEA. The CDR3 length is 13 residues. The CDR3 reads CSAPGTGQETQYF. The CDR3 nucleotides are TGCAGCGCTCCCGGGACAGGACAAGAGACCCAGTACTTC.

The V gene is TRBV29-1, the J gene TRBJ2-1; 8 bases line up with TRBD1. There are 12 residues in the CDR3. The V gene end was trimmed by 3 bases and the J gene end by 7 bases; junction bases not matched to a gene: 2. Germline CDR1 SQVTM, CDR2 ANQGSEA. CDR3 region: CSVDRGPNEQFF. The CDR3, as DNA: TGCAGCGTTGACAGGGGGCCGAATGAGCAGTTCTTC.

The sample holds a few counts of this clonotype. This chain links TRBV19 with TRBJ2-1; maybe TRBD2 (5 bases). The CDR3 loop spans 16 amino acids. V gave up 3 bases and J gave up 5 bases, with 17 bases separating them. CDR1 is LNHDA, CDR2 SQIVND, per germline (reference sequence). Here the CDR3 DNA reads TGTGCCAGTAGTATGTTTGGACTGGGTAGGAACAATGAGCAGTTCTTC. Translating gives CASSMFGLGRNNEQFF.

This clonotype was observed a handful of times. DNA of the CDR3: TGTGCCAGCAGCCCTGGCGGGACTAGCGGGCCAAACAATGAGCAGTTCTTC. Translating it yields CASSPGGTSGPNNEQFF. The chain links TRBV6-1 to TRBJ2-1; 12 bases align to TRBD2. There are 17 residues in the CDR3. V was pared by 6 bases and J by 5 bases, with 11 bases of the junction left unmatched. CDR1 is MNHNS and CDR2 is SASEGT in the germline V gene.